The entry below gives a single TCR beta chain sequence along with its context. What it recognizes is unknown. The data were obtained in a study of cytomegalovirus exposure and HLA in healthy donors. Study-wide results and caveats: Likely technical artifact: a cluster of highly shared sequence variants. Because they were indistinguishable, some V segments, including TRBV6-2 and TRBV6-3, were excluded.

There are 15 residues in the CDR3. Germline values: CDR1 SGHAT, CDR2 FQNNGV. Between the trimmed V and J ends, which lost 1 base and 6 bases, there was a span of 13 bases. With 60 Vbeta and 13 Jbeta primers, the PCR was carried out. Produced via immunoSEQ multiplex PCR; TCRdb's table is partial and in-frame only. There are some 190,000 clones in the sample; around nine tenths occur only once, and approximately 1.5% lies in the top ten. Sequenced: PBMCs. V gene TRBV11-2 combines with J gene TRBJ1-5, with D perhaps TRBD1 (6 bases). This TCR came from a woman aged 18-35 years in good health and CMV-seronegative. CDR3 nucleotide sequence: TGTGCCAGCAGCTTAGGACAGGTGGGTCCTCAGCCCCAGCATTTT. It translates to CASSLGQVGPQPQHF.